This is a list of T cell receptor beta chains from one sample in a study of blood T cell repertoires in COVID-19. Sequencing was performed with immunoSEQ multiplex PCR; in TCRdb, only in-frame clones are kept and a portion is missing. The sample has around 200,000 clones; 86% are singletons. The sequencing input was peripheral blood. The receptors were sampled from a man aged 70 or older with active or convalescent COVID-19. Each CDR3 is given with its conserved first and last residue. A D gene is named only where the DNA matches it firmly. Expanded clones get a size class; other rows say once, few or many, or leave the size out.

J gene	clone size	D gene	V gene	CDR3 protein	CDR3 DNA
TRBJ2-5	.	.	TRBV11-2	CASSRKGPETQYF	TGTGCCAGCAGTCGTAAGGGGCCAGAGACCCAGTACTTC
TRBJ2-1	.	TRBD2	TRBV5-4	CASSYPGLAGHNEQFF	TGTGCCAGCAGCTACCCGGGACTAGCGGGTCACAATGAGCAGTTCTTC
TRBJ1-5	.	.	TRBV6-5	CASRSSENHQPQHF	TGTGCCAGCAGATCCTCAGAAAACCATCAGCCCCAGCATTTT
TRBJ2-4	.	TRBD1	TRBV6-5	CASSSRTGGTNIQYF	TGTGCCAGCAGCTCGCGGACAGGGGGCACGAACATTCAGTACTTC
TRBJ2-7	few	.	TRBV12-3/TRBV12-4	CASSSQGYEQYF	TGTGCCAGCAGTTCACAGGGCTACGAGCAGTACTTC
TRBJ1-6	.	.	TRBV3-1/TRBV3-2	CASSQGAGLHF	TGTGCCAGCAGCCAAGGGGCCGGACTCCACTTT
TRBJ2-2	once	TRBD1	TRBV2	CASSDNRGSGELFF	TGTGCCAGCAGTGATAACAGGGGATCCGGGGAGCTGTTTTTT
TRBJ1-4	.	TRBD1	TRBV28	CASTTPRQGRTEKLFF	TGTGCCAGCACCACCCCGAGACAGGGAAGGACTGAAAAACTGTTTTTT
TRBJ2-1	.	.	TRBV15	CATSLGGLSIRSYNEQFF	TGTGCCACCAGCCTCGGAGGGCTCTCAATTCGGTCCTACAATGAGCAGTTCTTC
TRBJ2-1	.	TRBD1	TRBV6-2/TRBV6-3	CASSYQGASDEQFF	TGTGCCAGCAGTTACCAGGGGGCTAGCGATGAGCAGTTCTTC
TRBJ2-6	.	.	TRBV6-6	CASSYGGSGANVLTF	TGTGCCAGCAGTTACGGCGGGTCTGGGGCCAACGTCCTGACTTTC
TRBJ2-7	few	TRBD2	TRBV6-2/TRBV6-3	CASSPGTSVGEQYF	TGTGCCAGCAGTCCAGGGACTAGCGTGGGCGAGCAGTACTTC
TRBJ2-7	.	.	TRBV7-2	CASSYRDISYEQYF	TGTGCCAGCAGCTACCGGGACATCTCCTACGAGCAGTACTTC
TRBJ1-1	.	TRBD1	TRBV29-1	CSVQSLGQGLGLTEAFF	TGCAGCGTTCAAAGCCTAGGACAGGGACTGGGTCTCACTGAAGCTTTCTTT
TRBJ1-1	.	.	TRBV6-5	CASSYSAAVEGFF	TGTGCCAGCAGTTACTCGGCCGCCGTGGAGGGTTTCTTT
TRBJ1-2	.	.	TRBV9	CASSVGGDYGYTF	TGTGCCAGCAGCGTGGGAGGGGACTATGGCTACACCTTC
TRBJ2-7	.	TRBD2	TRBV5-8	CASNRPLASGLYEQYF	TGTGCCAGCAACCGTCCCCTGGCTAGCGGGCTTTACGAGCAGTACTTC
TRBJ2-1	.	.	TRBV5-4	CASSRTETEAQFF	TGTGCCAGCAGCCGTACGGAGACGGAGGCCCAGTTCTTC
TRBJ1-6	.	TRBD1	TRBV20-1	CSASPGTDYNSPLHF	TGCAGTGCTAGTCCGGGGACAGATTATAATTCACCCCTCCACTTT
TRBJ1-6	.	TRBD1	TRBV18	CASSPAEWDRNSPLHF	TGTGCCAGCTCACCGGCCGAATGGGACAGGAATTCACCCCTCCACTTT
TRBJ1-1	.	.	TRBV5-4	CASRIQGNTEAFF	TGTGCCAGCAGGATACAGGGGAACACTGAAGCTTTCTTT
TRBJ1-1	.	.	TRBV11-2	CASSWNSRGVGTEAFF	TGTGCCAGCAGCTGGAACAGCAGGGGAGTCGGCACTGAAGCTTTCTTT
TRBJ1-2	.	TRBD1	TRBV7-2	CASSPRDRVYGYTF	TGTGCCAGCAGCCCCAGAGACAGGGTCTATGGCTACACCTTC
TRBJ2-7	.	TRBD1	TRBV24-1	CATSPGQGSYEQYF	TGTGCCACCAGTCCGGGACAGGGATCCTACGAGCAGTACTTC
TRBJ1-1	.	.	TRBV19	CASIPTPNTEAFF	TGTGCCAGTATCCCGACACCGAACACTGAAGCTTTCTTT
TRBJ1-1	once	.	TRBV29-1	CSVDRAGMNTEAFF	TGCAGCGTTGATCGGGCCGGGATGAACACTGAAGCTTTCTTT